Only a few counts were recorded for the clone carrying this TCR beta chain. No antigen is known for it. The data were obtained in a study of graft-versus-host responses after intestinal transplantation. Looking at the study overall: Multivisceral, liver-intestinal, or isolated intestinal transplants were performed in recipients. All recipients were given anti-thymocyte globulin induction, and tacrolimus and steroids were then administered for 2 to 4 years. Study observations and caveats: Within the allografts of patients who had graft-donor T cell macrochimerism, graft-versus-host to host-versus-graft clonal ratios were high. Early post-transplant HvG declines were associated with peak circulating GvH clone levels.

Repertoires were generated with immunoSEQ multiplex PCR, while TCRdb's copy carries only in-frame clones and drops some. This sample carries roughly 9,600 clones, 77% of them seen once, and the ten largest clones take about 19%. Graft-derived tissue was subjected to processing to liberate intraepithelial and lamina propria lymphocytes. This TCR was sampled from a human patient who received an intestinal transplant, so some T cells may come from the graft donor. Sequenced material: ileum tissue, taken approximately 16 months after intestinal transplantation.

The CDR3 reads CASSWGPSGGSTDTQYF. The CDR3 bases are TGTGCCAGCAGCTGGGGACCTAGCGGGGGGAGCACAGATACGCAGTATTTT. The chain recombines TRBV13 with TRBJ2-3, with 11 bases aligning to TRBD2. V shed 4 bases, J shed 0 bases, and the junction held 6 bases outside the gene matches. The CDR3 has 17 amino acids. The germline gives CDR1 PRHDT, CDR2 FYEKMQ (reference sequence). Full variable domain (missing parts from reference TRBV13 and TRBJ2-3): AAGVIQSPRHLIKEKRETATLKCYPIPRHDTVYWYQQGPGQDPQFLISFYEKMQSDKGSIPDRFSAQQFSDYHSELNMSSLELGDSALYFCASSWGPSGGSTDTQYFGPGTRLTVL.